Listed below are T cell receptor beta chains from one sample, sequenced in a study of blood T cell repertoires in COVID-19. Profiled with immunoSEQ multiplex PCR; TCRdb holds only in-frame clones, not every one. The sample lists about 250,000 clones, 88% occurring once. The sequenced material came from PBMCs or T cells enriched from blood (not recorded which). The receptors were gathered from a woman in her 50s who had recovered from COVID-19. Each CDR3 is given with its conserved first and last residue. The order of the fields is clone size, D gene, J gene, V gene, CDR3 protein, CDR3 DNA. The D gene is left open where the match is weak. Clone size is stated in some rows and not others, as once, few, many or a class when expanded.

-,TRBD1,TRBJ1-1,TRBV5-4,CASSLKQGRHNTEAFF,TGTGCCAGCAGCTTGAAACAGGGGAGGCATAACACTGAAGCTTTCTTT
-,TRBD2,TRBJ2-1,TRBV28,CASSIAGELFF,TGTGCCAGCAGTATTGCGGGAGAGTTGTTCTTC
-,TRBD2,TRBJ2-1,TRBV6-2/TRBV6-3,CASSHRLAGTYNEQFF,TGTGCCAGCAGTCATAGACTAGCGGGCACCTACAATGAGCAGTTCTTC
few,-,TRBJ1-6,TRBV3-1/TRBV3-2,CASSQETGGYSPLHF,TGTGCCAGCAGCCAAGAAACCGGGGGGTATTCACCCCTCCACTTT
once,-,TRBJ1-4,TRBV5-5,CASSLAGLSSEKLFF,TGTGCCAGCAGCTTGGCAGGGCTTTCAAGTGAAAAACTGTTTTTT
-,TRBD2,TRBJ2-3,TRBV19,CASASGTSGRMADTQYF,TGTGCCAGTGCCTCCGGGACTAGCGGGAGGATGGCAGATACGCAGTATTTT
-,-,TRBJ1-4,TRBV19,CASSSQLTSGATNEKLFF,TGTGCCAGTAGTTCCCAACTAACTTCAGGGGCCACTAATGAAAAACTGTTTTTT
-,-,TRBJ2-3,TRBV19,CASRIDTSTDTQYF,TGTGCCAGTAGGATAGACACTAGCACAGATACGCAGTATTTT
-,-,TRBJ1-1,TRBV7-2,CASSLRDNLNTEAFF,TGTGCCAGCAGCCTACGGGACAACTTGAACACTGAAGCTTTCTTT
-,-,TRBJ1-1,TRBV4-1,CASSQGPGLEAFF,TGCGCCAGCAGCCAAGGTCCAGGGCTTGAAGCTTTCTTT
-,-,TRBJ2-2,TRBV4-1,CASRQQGNTGELFF,TGCGCCAGCAGACAACAGGGGAACACCGGGGAGCTGTTTTTT
-,-,TRBJ2-7,TRBV5-1,CASSLGEAYEQYF,TGCGCCAGCAGCTTGGGGGAGGCCTACGAGCAGTACTTC
-,-,TRBJ1-1,TRBV13,CASSPRGSGSEAFF,TGTGCCAGCAGCCCCCGGGGATCCGGGTCTGAAGCTTTCTTT
-,-,TRBJ2-1,TRBV2,CASSEAQRFEQFF,TGTGCCAGCAGTGAAGCGCAGCGTTTCGAGCAGTTCTTC
-,-,TRBJ1-4,TRBV4-2,CASSQTPGRGDEKLFF,TGTGCCAGCAGCCAGACCCCGGGACGGGGGGATGAAAAACTGTTTTTT
once,-,TRBJ1-2,TRBV18,CASSLSQLANYGYTF,TGTGCCAGCTCACTGAGTCAACTAGCTAACTATGGCTACACCTTC
once,-,TRBJ1-5,TRBV28,CASSPPSKTSASNQPQHF,TGTGCCAGCAGTCCGCCCTCGAAGACATCAGCAAGTAATCAGCCCCAGCATTTT
-,TRBD1,TRBJ1-1,TRBV18,CASSLAGQGSATEAFF,TGTGCCAGCTCACTAGCAGGACAGGGGAGTGCCACTGAAGCTTTCTTT
-,-,TRBJ2-5,TRBV25-1,CASSGVGRGETQYF,TGTGCCAGCAGTGGGGTGGGTAGGGGAGAGACCCAGTACTTC
-,-,TRBJ2-7,TRBV28,CASRPGAPSYEQYF,TGTGCCAGCAGACCAGGGGCCCCCTCCTACGAGCAGTACTTC
-,-,TRBJ2-1,TRBV19,CASSISMAGNEQFF,TGTGCCAGTAGTATTAGCATGGCGGGGAATGAGCAGTTCTTC
-,TRBD1,TRBJ1-1,TRBV15,CATSRDLAGGSAEAFF,TGTGCCACCAGCAGAGATCTCGCAGGGGGCTCGGCTGAAGCTTTCTTT
-,-,TRBJ2-1,TRBV20-1,CSAIHFEQFF,TGCAGTGCTATTCACTTCGAGCAGTTCTTC
-,TRBD2,TRBJ2-3,TRBV19,CASRKNSGSTDTQYF,TGTGCCAGTAGAAAGAATAGCGGGAGCACAGATACGCAGTATTTT
-,-,TRBJ1-1,TRBV28,CASSWQNTEAFF,TGTGCCAGCAGCTGGCAGAACACTGAAGCTTTCTTT
few,TRBD2,TRBJ2-1,TRBV29-1,CSVVRPSGRALEQFF,TGCAGCGTTGTTAGGCCTAGCGGGAGGGCGCTTGAGCAGTTCTTC
-,TRBD1,TRBJ1-1,TRBV5-1,CASSSPKGQSNTEAFF,TGCGCCAGCAGCTCGCCTAAGGGACAGAGCAACACTGAAGCTTTCTTT
-,-,TRBJ1-2,TRBV30,CAWSGGQSGGYTF,TGTGCCTGGAGTGGGGGACAATCTGGTGGCTACACCTTC
-,TRBD1,TRBJ2-7,TRBV4-1,CASSQGGQESSYEQYF,TGCGCCAGCAGCCAGGGGGGACAGGAGAGCTCCTACGAGCAGTACTTC
-,-,TRBJ2-5,TRBV4-2,CASSQGRTIETQYF,TGTGCCAGCAGCCAAGGACGGACAATAGAGACCCAGTACTTC
-,-,TRBJ2-7,TRBV5-1,CASRAGVTTYEQYF,TGCGCCAGCCGAGCCGGGGTTACGACCTACGAGCAGTACTTC
-,-,TRBJ1-1,TRBV3-1/TRBV3-2,CASSQDRGIEAFF,TGTGCCAGCAGCCAAGACCGGGGGATTGAAGCTTTCTTT
-,TRBD2,TRBJ2-5,TRBV3-1/TRBV3-2,CASSSQTSGRLETQYF,TGTGCCAGCAGCTCGCAGACTAGCGGGAGGCTAGAGACCCAGTACTTC
-,TRBD1,TRBJ2-3,TRBV19,CASTAREGATDTQYF,TGTGCCAGTACCGCCCGAGAGGGGGCAACAGATACGCAGTATTTT
once,-,TRBJ2-3,TRBV19,CASSDGGTVPDTQYF,TGTGCCAGTAGTGACGGCGGGACCGTTCCAGATACGCAGTATTTT
-,TRBD1,TRBJ2-7,TRBV18,CASSPPGQGPEQYF,TGTGCCAGCTCACCACCGGGACAGGGCCCCGAGCAGTACTTC
-,TRBD2,TRBJ2-3,TRBV6-5,CASSLLGGVIDTQYF,TGTGCCAGCAGCCTTCTTGGGGGGGTAATAGATACGCAGTATTTT
once,TRBD2,TRBJ2-5,TRBV4-2,CASSLTSGRAVSTKTQYF,TGTGCCAGCAGCCTTACTAGCGGGAGGGCCGTTTCTACGAAGACCCAGTACTTC
-,TRBD2,TRBJ2-7,TRBV30,CAWSSGGSRGEQYF,TGTGCCTGGAGTTCCGGCGGGAGTAGGGGCGAGCAGTACTTC
-,TRBD2,TRBJ2-1,TRBV5-1,CASSSQLAGSYNEQFF,TGCGCCAGCAGCTCCCAACTAGCGGGGTCCTACAATGAGCAGTTCTTC
-,-,TRBJ2-5,TRBV4-3,CASSQEGLGAQYF,TGCGCCAGCAGCCAAGAGGGTTTAGGGGCCCAGTACTTC
-,-,TRBJ2-5,TRBV20-1,CSARPQETQYF,TGCAGTGCTAGACCACAAGAGACCCAGTACTTC
-,TRBD1,TRBJ1-2,TRBV28,CASKDPGQSNYGYTF,TGTGCCAGCAAAGATCCGGGACAGAGTAACTATGGCTACACCTTC
-,TRBD1,TRBJ1-1,TRBV30,CACQDTGLQGAANTEAFF,TGTGCCTGCCAAGATACGGGTCTACAGGGGGCGGCGAACACTGAAGCTTTCTTT
-,TRBD2,TRBJ2-2,TRBV6-1,CASSQGTSGRGGELFF,TGTGCCAGCAGTCAAGGGACTAGCGGGAGGGGAGGGGAGCTGTTTTTT
-,-,TRBJ2-2,TRBV4-3,CASSQDHRGAGELFF,TGCGCCAGCAGCCAAGATCATCGGGGTGCCGGGGAGCTGTTTTTT
-,-,TRBJ2-3,TRBV5-4,CASSLGGRRGSTDTQYF,TGTGCCAGCAGCTTGGGGGGCCGCAGGGGATCCACAGATACGCAGTATTTT